This T cell receptor beta chain was profiled in a study of T cell responses to AZD1222 COVID-19 vaccine (dated by TCRdb to the early 2020s). Describing the broader study: Because spike-specific TCR depth and breadth did not differ between the two schedules, AZD1222 recipients who got a second dose at roughly 4 weeks were pooled with those who got a second dose at roughly 12 weeks. A total of approximately 250 trial participants underwent TCR sequencing, of whom about 200 had received two doses of AZD1222 and about 25 had received two doses of the MenACWY control vaccine. Trial participants were enrolled by age into 18-55, 56-69 and 70-plus year subgroups, with 148, 28 and 57 TCR-sequenced participants respectively. General study outcomes and caveats: Reportedly, close to half of the unique spike-specific TCRs recognized epitopes lying outside the regions that are mutated in the B.1.351 and B.1.1.7 variants. CD4 TCRs associated with the vaccine covered the entire spike protein, and the dominant responses were in regions 160-218 and 743-854. Most participants were white British and females outnumbered males, and the authors suggested that clonal diversity may have been underestimated. Because no day 14 peak-response samples were available, the repertoires could be characterized only after the peak T cell response. Conclusions about previously exposed vaccinees are limited because only six or seven AZD1222 recipients were SARS-CoV-2 seropositive at baseline. After two AZD1222 doses, both the breadth and the depth of spike-specific TCRs were significantly higher than at day 0 and than in MenACWY recipients. The 56-69-year group was small, and its depth increase did not reach significance, likely because of low power.

Worth noting for this clone: Its cognate antigen has yet to be identified. No quality values exist for individual bases; no much larger clone is one base distant.

This specimen's time point label, per the study, means: baseline before first vaccination. Vaccinee samples were obtained from the UK trials COV001 and COV002, which included a single-blind randomized controlled phase 2/3 trial of AZD1222 (ChAdOx1 nCoV-19) in healthy adults. For TCRbeta chain sequencing, PBMC samples were collected from trial participants at day 0 and at day 28 after the second dose. The germline V gene encodes CDR1 SEHNR and CDR2 FQNEAQ (reference sequence). The CDR3 sequence holds 16 residues, the cysteine and phenylalanine included. The sequence is cut down to CDR3 DNA, 48 bases in frame from base 1. The junction shows trimming of 3 bases on V and 3 bases on J, and the gene matches do not reach 10 bases of it. The CDR3 regions of human TCRbeta chains were analyzed by immunosequencing. In the source study's methods: TCRs in the repertoires were compared against a reference library of SARS-CoV-2-specific TCRs that had been generated with the MIRA antigen-specificity platform. Breadth meant the fraction of unique TCRs that were SARS-CoV-2-associated, whereas depth meant the fraction of total T cells that were SARS-CoV-2-associated. Each spike-specific TCR was assigned to its reactive spike region and to a CD4 or CD8 class using the MIRA data. Log10-transformed breadth and depth values were compared by one-way ANOVA with Sidak's multiple comparisons tests. Entries here come from immuneACCESS through TCRdb and include only in-frame sequences with V and J called. Some clones fail to appear in such tables; in the studies checked, an unresolved V gene covers under half of the shortfall, and the cause of the remainder is unknown. The D gene and trimming were derived from the DNA, and the V and J assignments and clone size from that table. This sample holds 95,000 to 150,000 clones; 89% were observed only once. Roughly 3.9% of the sample lies in the top ten.

The material was peripheral blood, obtained on day 0 of AZD1222 vaccination. The chain was built from TRBV7-9 and TRBJ1-2, with TRBD1 identical over 7 junction bases. The source is an adult in good health. The nucleotide sequence is TGTGCCAGCAGCTTCCGGGGGACAGCGGCCGACTATGGCTACACCTTC. Translation gives CASSFRGTAADYGYTF.